This paragraph covers one TCR beta chain sequence. Source study methods: Reference gene primer amplification in the assay estimated nucleated cell counts. The method was immunoSEQ multiplex PCR; TCRdb's version includes in-frame clones alone and lacks a portion of them. That table furnishes V, J and clone size, whereas the DNA furnished D and trimming. The data contain about 190,000 clones, about 88% of them singletons. From germline, CDR1 is MNHEY and CDR2 SVGAGI. CDR3 length: 13 residues. The trim removed 6 bases at V and 7 bases at J, leaving 5 bases unmatched. The entry originates in a study of blood T cell repertoires in COVID-19. Study-wide context: The study drew acute and convalescent COVID-19 samples from the United States, Italy and Spain. The cDNA or gDNA used as material had been derived from T cells, B-cell-depleted T cells, or PBMCs.

The gene calls are TRBV6-5 and TRBJ1-5; TRBD1 agrees at 8 bases. Material: peripheral blood. This clonotype originated in a man aged 30 to 45 with acute or convalescent COVID-19. The CDR3 spells CASRDRDRQPQHF. Written as DNA, the CDR3 is TGTGCCAGCAGGGACAGGGATCGGCAGCCCCAGCATTTT.